The 32 T cell receptor beta chains listed next were all sequenced from one sample in a study of identifying expanded T cells in peripheral blood. TCRdb's copy holds only in-frame clones and misses some; the assay was immunoSEQ multiplex PCR. This sample carries about 85,000 clones, around 90% of them seen once, and the ten largest clones take roughly 20%. The specimen sequenced was blood. These receptors originate from a person aged 18 to 70 in good health.

This clone occurred a few times. The chain joins TRBV18 to TRBJ1-2, with a tentative D call TRBD1 (6 bases). Germline V CDR1 and CDR2: KGHSH, LQKENI. This CDR3 contains 15 residues. The V and J ends lost 0 bases and 4 bases respectively, with 12 bases between them. In nucleotides, the CDR3 is TGTGCCAGCTCACCACCGGACAGCCGGGGCTATGGCTACACCTTC. Translating it yields CASSPPDSRGYGYTF.

About this clone itself: This sample includes further DNA sequences coding for the same CDR3. The chain uses TRBV5-6 and TRBJ2-7; 8 bases map to TRBD2. Trimming at V came to 4 bases and at J to 7 bases, leaving 19 bases not matched to a gene. Germline lookup yields CDR1 SGHDT and CDR2 YYEEEE. This CDR3 is 17 amino acids long. The CDR3 nucleotides read TGTGCCAGCAGCCCCCCAACGGGACTAGTCGGGGGGTATGAGCAGTACTTC. Protein product: CASSPPTGLVGGYEQYF.

This clone was detected only a few times. The chain carries TRBV5-5 and TRBJ1-1, with no clear D. The CDR3 runs to 13 residues. V lost 2 bases to trimming and J lost 1 base, with 6 bases between them. Per the germline V gene, CDR1 is SGHKS and CDR2 is YYEKEE (reference sequence). In nucleotides, the CDR3 is TGTGCCAGCAGCTTAAGAGGGAACACTGAAGCTTTCTTT. As protein: CASSLRGNTEAFF.

This chain links TRBV28 with TRBJ2-7; 7 bases match TRBD1. Germline V CDR1 and CDR2: MDHEN, SYDVKM. The CDR3 consists of 15 residues. With 8 bases clipped from V and 0 bases from J, the junction kept 10 bases outside the gene matches. CDR3 DNA: TGTGCCAGCCGGGCGGTAAACAGGGGCTCCTACGAGCAGTACTTC. Its protein product is CASRAVNRGSYEQYF.

This chain links TRBV7-9 with TRBJ2-7; no clear D. CDR3 length equals 12 residues. Germline V gene data show CDR1 as SEHNR and CDR2 as FQNEAQ (reference sequence). V lost 2 bases and J 6 bases, leaving 8 bases between the germline ends. CDR3 protein: CASSLLHAEQYF. Here the CDR3 DNA reads TGTGCCAGCAGCTTACTCCACGCCGAGCAGTACTTC.

The chain uses TRBV5-1 and TRBJ2-5; 10 bases are a match to TRBD2. Losses at the gene ends were 7 bases for V and 3 bases for J; bases not matched to a gene: 12. Germline V gene lookup returns CDR1 SGHRS and CDR2 YFSETQ. This CDR3 region has 16 residues. This CDR3 reads CASARGSLAGEETQYF. In nucleotides, the CDR3 is TGCGCCAGCGCCAGGGGCTCGCTAGCGGGGGAAGAGACCCAGTACTTC.

CDR3 sequence: CASSLGIRGQETQYF. The CDR3 coding sequence is TGTGCCAGCAGCTTAGGAATTAGGGGCCAAGAGACCCAGTACTTC. The chain couples TRBV7-9 to TRBJ2-5, with a weak D call TRBD1 (5 bases). CDR3 length: 15 residues. Germline loops: CDR1 SEHNR, CDR2 FQNEAQ (reference sequence). V lost 1 base, J lost 1 base, and 10 bases lay in between.

This chain joins TRBV19 and TRBJ1-2, with TRBD1 identical over 8 bases. The V gene's germline CDR1 is LNHDA and CDR2 SQIVND (reference sequence). CDR3 length equals 14 residues. The ends lost 4 bases at V and 4 bases at J; junction bases unmatched: 5. The CDR3 DNA reads as TGTGCCAGTAGTAAGACAGGGGCTGGCTATGGCTACACCTTC. Protein: CASSKTGAGYGYTF.

This chain connects TRBV5-5 to TRBJ1-2, with D possibly matching TRBD1 (6 bases). V lost 0 bases and J lost 5, with 11 bases in between. CDR1 and CDR2 from the germline V gene are SGHKS and YYEKEE (reference sequence). The CDR3 extends over 14 amino acids. In DNA form, the CDR3 reads TGTGCCAGCAGCTTGGGGACAGCGTTTTATGGCTACACCTTC. This translates into CASSLGTAFYGYTF.

A single count supports this clone. The gene calls are TRBV2 and TRBJ1-2; 9 bases are shared with TRBD1. This CDR3 is built from 15 residues. Germline assignment: CDR1 SNHLY and CDR2 FYNNEI. Trimming at V came to 7 bases and at J to 6 bases, leaving 12 bases not matched to a gene. CDR3 DNA sequence: TGTGCCAGCAACGCGCCTACAGGGGGCGTAAATGGCTACACCTTC. It codes for CASNAPTGGVNGYTF.

This sequence joins TRBV7-6 and TRBJ2-1; D may be TRBD2 (7 bases). From germline, CDR1 is SGHVS and CDR2 FNYEAQ. With 0 bases removed from V and 8 bases from J, the gap between germline ends came to 11 bases. This CDR3 has 14 residues. CDR3 amino acids: CASSLAGGPDEQFF. In DNA form, the CDR3 reads TGTGCCAGCAGCTTAGCGGGGGGGCCAGATGAGCAGTTCTTC.

The chain has TRBV5-8 and TRBJ1-2; D remains unclear. The germline gives CDR1 SGHTS, CDR2 YDEGEE. The CDR3 contains 9 residues. Deletions cut 3 bases from V and 12 bases from J, with 6 bases between. The CDR3 DNA reads as TGTGCCAGCAGCTGGTCCGACACCTTC. Translated, it gives CASSWSDTF.

The rearrangement joins TRBV28 to TRBJ2-1, with 9 positions matching TRBD1. V gave up 5 bases and J gave up 8 bases; unmatched junction bases: 16. Germline loops: CDR1 MDHEN, CDR2 SYDVKM. CDR3 size: 17 residues. The CDR3 reads CASSGDRYRGRRYEQFF. As DNA, the CDR3 is TGTGCCAGCAGTGGGGACCGGTACAGGGGGCGTAGGTATGAGCAGTTCTTC.

The CDR3 nucleotides are TGCGCCAGCAGCCAAGATCGGCGGGGCTACACCTTC. Translated, it gives CASSQDRRGYTF. The rearrangement links TRBV4-3 to TRBJ1-2; D gene ambiguous. Germline V gives CDR1 LGHNA, CDR2 YSLEER. The V gene lost 0 bases and the J gene lost 8 bases, with 7 bases spanning the gap. The CDR3 has 12 amino acids.

This chain uses TRBV2 with TRBJ1-1; D possibly corresponds to TRBD1 (6 bases). Germline V gene data show CDR1 as SNHLY and CDR2 as FYNNEI. The CDR3 spans 14 residues. The V end was cut by 7 bases, the J end by 1 base, with 13 bases between. The chain's CDR3 is CASTNQGKNTEAFF. DNA of the CDR3: TGTGCCAGCACTAATCAGGGGAAGAACACTGAAGCTTTCTTT.

The rearrangement links TRBV30 to TRBJ2-4; D is ambiguous. CDR1 and CDR2 (germline): GTSNPN, SVGIG (reference sequence). The germline V and J ends were trimmed by 2 bases and 7 bases, with 6 bases remaining between them. The CDR3 is 11 residues long. The CDR3 reads CAWSLSNIQYF. The CDR3 DNA reads as TGTGCCTGGAGTCTATCTAACATTCAGTACTTC. The full variable domain, its missing parts supplied by reference TRBV30 and TRBJ2-4, is SQTIHQWPATLVQPVGSPLSLECTVEGTSNPNLYWYRQAAGRGLQLLFYSVGIGQISSEVPQNLSASRPQDRQFILSSKKLLLSDSGFYLCAWSLSNIQYFGAGTRLSVL.

The chain has TRBV15 and TRBJ2-6; D not certain. This CDR3 has 15 residues. With 5 bases removed from V and 0 bases from J, the gap between germline ends came to 8 bases. Germline V CDR1 and CDR2: LNHNV, YYDKDF (reference sequence). CDR3 protein: CATSGGVSGANVLTF. The DNA of the CDR3 is TGTGCCACCAGCGGTGGGGTCTCTGGGGCCAACGTCCTGACTTTC. The whole variable domain, remainder taken from reference TRBV15 and TRBJ2-6, is DAMVIQNPRYQVTQFGKPVTLSCSQTLNHNVMYWYQQKSSQAPKLLFHYYDKDFNNEADTPDNFQSRRPNTSFCFLDIRSPGLGDTAMYLCATSGGVSGANVLTFGAGSRLTVL.

This clone was observed a handful of times. The chain joins TRBV2 to TRBJ1-6; D call uncertain. The CDR3 has 16 residues. Deletions cut 2 bases from V and 2 bases from J, with 10 bases between. The germline gives CDR1 SNHLY, CDR2 FYNNEI. The CDR3 here is CASSELYSTYNSPLHF. The CDR3 DNA reads as TGTGCCAGCAGTGAACTGTATTCAACCTATAATTCACCCCTCCACTTT.

This chain uses TRBV27 with TRBJ2-3, with 14 bases that match TRBD2. The length of the CDR3 is 14 residues. The V gene end was trimmed by 5 bases and the J gene end by 8 bases; junction bases not matched to a gene: 3. The germline CDR1 and CDR2 sequences are MNHEY and SMNVEV (reference sequence). The CDR3 DNA follows: TGTGCCAGCAGTGCCGGACTAGCGGGGGGTACGCAGTATTTT. Its protein is CASSAGLAGGTQYF.

This sequence joins TRBV13 and TRBJ2-7; TRBD1 matches at 7 bases. CDR1 is PRHDT and CDR2 is FYEKMQ in the germline V gene (reference sequence). This CDR3 has 15 residues. V lost 8 bases to trimming and J lost 0 bases; unmatched junction nucleotides: 10. For the CDR3, the DNA is TGTGCCAGCTGCCTCGGACAGGAAGGCTCCTACGAGCAGTACTTC. Its translation is CASCLGQEGSYEQYF.

The gene calls are TRBV27 and TRBJ2-5, with D possibly being TRBD1 (5 bases). The germline V and J ends were trimmed by 5 bases and 4 bases, with 14 bases remaining between them. Germline V gene sequence: CDR1 MNHEY, CDR2 SMNVEV (reference sequence). The CDR3 is 14 residues long. The chain's CDR3 is CASSGPGIRETQYF. CDR3 nucleotide sequence: TGTGCCAGCAGTGGTCCAGGGATCAGAGAGACCCAGTACTTC.

J is TRBJ2-3 and V is TRBV28; 13 bases line up with TRBD2. Germline V gene sequence: CDR1 MDHEN, CDR2 SYDVKM. The CDR3 runs to 19 residues. Trimming at V came to 6 bases and at J to 0 bases, leaving 12 bases not matched to a gene. The CDR3 bases are TGTGCCAGCAGCCTACTAGCGGGGGGGTCAAGAATGAGCACAGATACGCAGTATTTT. It codes for CASSLLAGGSRMSTDTQYF.

The chain is built from TRBV27 and TRBJ2-2, with 8 positions matching TRBD2. The J segment lost 6 bases and the V segment lost 6 bases, leaving 15 bases of the junction unmatched. The CDR3 has 17 residues. Germline CDR1 and CDR2: MNHEY and SMNVEV (reference sequence). The CDR3 sequence: CASSPRLLAGYSGELFF. The CDR3 region has the DNA TGTGCCAGCAGCCCCAGGCTCTTAGCGGGGTACTCCGGGGAGCTGTTTTTT.

The chain employs TRBV7-6 and TRBJ1-1; D is possibly TRBD1 (5 bases). The V end was cut by 1 base, the J end by 0 bases, with 9 bases between. Germline V gives CDR1 SGHVS, CDR2 FNYEAQ. The CDR3 runs to 15 residues. The CDR3 loop reads CASSLGGGMNTEAFF. CDR3 bases: TGTGCCAGCAGCTTAGGGGGCGGGATGAACACTGAAGCTTTCTTT.

V gene TRBV6-1 combines with J gene TRBJ1-1, with a possible D match to TRBD1 (5 bases). Germline V gene sequence: CDR1 MNHNS, CDR2 SASEGT. The CDR3 consists of 13 residues. Trimming stripped 9 bases from V and 1 base from J, with 12 bases between. CDR3 in amino acids: CASDGGGNTEAFF. The CDR3 region has the DNA TGTGCCAGTGACGGGGGGGGGAACACTGAAGCTTTCTTT.

CDR3 region: CAISESHLEQGIPISGELFF. CDR3 DNA sequence: TGTGCCATCAGTGAGTCTCACCTCGAACAGGGCATCCCAATTAGCGGGGAGCTGTTTTTT. J is TRBJ2-2 and V is TRBV10-3, with a weak D call TRBD1 (6 bases). The CDR3 has 20 amino acids. The ends were cut back, 0 bases at V and 7 bases at J, with 27 bases in the middle. Germline CDR1 ENHRY, CDR2 SYGVKD.

This chain connects TRBV29-1 to TRBJ2-3, with D maybe TRBD1 (5 bases). The CDR3 contains 14 residues. Trimming took 0 bases from V and 1 from J, leaving 8 bases between them. The V gene's germline CDR1 is SQVTM and CDR2 ANQGSEA. Here the CDR3 reads CSVEDTGGTDTQYF. CDR3 in DNA: TGCAGCGTTGAAGATACAGGAGGCACAGATACGCAGTATTTT.

This chain connects TRBV11-2 to TRBJ1-6; unclear D gene. Per the germline V gene, CDR1 is SGHAT and CDR2 is FQNNGV. This CDR3 is built from 13 residues. The V gene lost 5 bases and the J gene lost 8 bases, with 10 bases spanning the gap. CDR3 sequence (DNA): TGTGCCAGCAGCCCAAATACCGATTCACCCCTCCACTTT. It translates to CASSPNTDSPLHF.

V gene TRBV18 combines with J gene TRBJ1-5; D is ambiguous. This CDR3 comprises 13 residues. Germline lookup yields CDR1 KGHSH and CDR2 LQKENI. V was shortened by 3 bases and J by 7 bases, with 10 bases between the two germline ends. The CDR3 region is CASSPEGLQPQHF. CDR3 DNA: TGTGCCAGCTCACCGGAGGGTTTGCAGCCCCAGCATTTT.

V and J are TRBV5-1 and TRBJ2-7; D gene ambiguous. The CDR3 has 13 amino acids. V was clipped by 3 bases and J by 0 bases, with 7 bases between them. Germline assignment: CDR1 SGHRS and CDR2 YFSETQ. The CDR3 region is CASSSRSSYEQYF. The CDR3 DNA is TGCGCCAGCAGCTCCCGCAGCTCCTACGAGCAGTACTTC.

The J gene is TRBJ2-3, the V gene TRBV5-4; 8 nucleotides line up with TRBD1. Germline CDR1 reads SGHNT; CDR2 reads YYREEE (reference sequence). The CDR3 has 14 amino acids. The J segment lost 3 bases and the V segment lost 4 bases, leaving 4 bases of the junction unmatched. As DNA, the CDR3 is TGTGCCAGCAGCCTACGACAGGGGACAGATACGCAGTATTTT. Translated: CASSLRQGTDTQYF.

The chain carries TRBV5-1 and TRBJ2-6; no clear D gene. This CDR3 contains 15 residues. Trimming removed 0 bases from V and 0 bases from J, with 4 bases in between. CDR1 and CDR2 (germline): SGHRS, YFSETQ. This CDR3 reads CASSLAGSGANVLTF. For the CDR3, the DNA is TGCGCCAGCAGCTTGGCCGGCTCTGGGGCCAACGTCCTGACTTTC.